A single sample gave rise to the 21 T cell receptor beta chains below, sequenced in a study of T-cell reconstitution after alpha-beta-depleted transplantation in children. Using unique molecular identifiers, the investigators prepared the TCRbeta library. One entry per CDR3 protein, called by TCRdb with MiXCR from the PCR reads. The table shows about 980,000 distinct CDR3 sequences, with 25% to 35% occurring only once. Here the sequenced sample was PBMCs, mostly from graft donor cells, taken 360 days after TCRalphabeta/CD19-depleted stem cell transplant. The receptors derive from a boy under three years old who had a stem cell transplant for SCID, so the T cells may come from the graft donor.

The V and J genes are TRBV4-3 and TRBJ2-5; 7 nucleotides match TRBD2. CDR1 LGHNA and CDR2 YSLEER come from the germline V gene. J lost 14 bases, V lost 3 bases, and 18 bases had no gene match. The CDR3 extends over 15 amino acids. The CDR3 sequence is CASSQLGTPGGEFYF. For the CDR3, the DNA is TGCGCCAGCAGCCAGCTCGGGACTCCTGGGGGGGAGTTTTACTTC.

A remark on this clonotype: Its ends do not fully match the called genes, so a read error is possible. This chain links TRBV20-1 with TRBJ2-7; TRBD1 matches at 7 bases. Per the germline V gene, CDR1 is DFQATT and CDR2 is SNEGSKA (reference sequence). The CDR3 spans 12 residues. CDR3 residues: CSAGQASYVQYF. The DNA of the CDR3 is TGCAGTGCTGGACAGGCGTCCTACGTGCAGTACTTC.

This clonotype has just a few counts. The chain uses TRBV5-1 and TRBJ2-1, with D tentatively TRBD1 (6 bases). Germline CDR1 SGHRS, CDR2 YFSETQ. The CDR3 covers 12 residues. V gave up 6 bases and J gave up 16 bases, with 20 bases separating them. The CDR3 spells CASTINRAGLFF. In DNA form, the CDR3 reads TGCGCCAGCACCATTAACAGGGCGGGTCTTTTCTTC.

This clonotype has more than one count but fewer than ten. The chain links TRBV14 to TRBJ2-1; D possibly corresponds to TRBD2 (5 bases). The CDR3 loop spans 12 amino acids. Trimming left V 4 bases short and J 10 bases short, with 11 bases between. Germline loops: CDR1 SGHDN, CDR2 FVKESK. The CDR3, as DNA: TGTGCCAGCAGCCCCGGGATAATCGAGCAGTTCTTC. Protein sequence: CASSPGIIEQFF.

The chain employs TRBV4-2 and TRBJ2-7; tentatively, D is TRBD1 (6 bases). The CDR3 is 16 residues long. With 0 bases removed from V and 1 base from J, the gap between germline ends came to 13 bases. Germline-derived CDR1 and CDR2 are LGHNA and YNFKEQ. In nucleotides, the CDR3 is TGTGCCAGCAGCCAAGATGGGGGCAGGTCTTCCTACGAGCAGTACTTC. This sequence encodes CASSQDGGRSSYEQYF.

The CDR3 DNA reads as TGTGCCAGCAGCGGTGAGGCCCCCGGGACAGCTCAAGAGACCCAGTACTTC. Residues: CASSGEAPGTAQETQYF. The J gene is TRBJ2-5, the V gene TRBV3-1; TRBD1 agrees at 7 bases. Germline CDR1 LGHDT, CDR2 YNNKEL (reference sequence). CDR3 length: 17 amino acids. Germline trimming cut 5 bases from V and 2 bases from J; bases unmatched to any gene: 14.

The chain is built from TRBV5-6 and TRBJ2-7; 7 bases line up with TRBD1. Losses at the gene ends were 3 bases for V and 0 bases for J; bases not matched to a gene: 3. CDR1 is SGHDT and CDR2 is YYEEEE in the germline V gene. The CDR3 runs to 14 residues. CDR3 amino acids: CASSWGQSSYEQYF. The CDR3 DNA reads TGTGCCAGCAGCTGGGGACAGTCCTCCTACGAGCAGTACTTC. Combining the CDR3 with reference TRBV5-6 and TRBJ2-7 gives the whole variable domain DAGVTQSPTHLIKTRGQQVTLRCSPKSGHDTVSWYQQALGQGPQFIFQYYEEEERQRGNFPDRFSGHQFPNYSSELNVNALLLGDSALYLCASSWGQSSYEQYFGPGTRLTVT.

The V and J genes are TRBV10-3 and TRBJ2-3, with D hard to call. There are 14 residues in the CDR3. Trimming cost V 3 bases and J 6 bases, with 13 bases left between them. In germline, CDR1 is ENHRY, CDR2 SYGVKD. CDR3 loop: CAISEAGSTDTQYF. CDR3 nucleotide sequence: TGTGCCATCAGTGAAGCTGGGTCAACTGATACGCAGTATTTT.

The V call is TRBV20-1, the J call TRBJ2-7, with 8 bases matching TRBD1. Per the germline V gene, CDR1 is DFQATT and CDR2 is SNEGSKA (reference sequence). V trimming: 7 bases; J trimming: 3 bases; junction bases outside the gene matches: 5. The CDR3 has 12 residues. The DNA of the CDR3 is TGCAGTGGGGGCAGGGGGCTCTACGAGCAGTACTTC. Protein product: CSGGRGLYEQYF.

The chain is built from TRBV11-2 and TRBJ2-3; 10 nucleotides align to TRBD2. This CDR3 is built from 18 residues. The junction had 15 bases not matched to a gene; V was cut back by 5 bases and J by 4 bases. The germline gives CDR1 SGHAT, CDR2 FQNNGV. CDR3 sequence: CASSPWSASGGASDTQYF. CDR3 DNA: TGTGCCAGCAGCCCATGGTCGGCCAGCGGGGGGGCCTCAGATACGCAGTATTTT.

The CDR3 reads CASSLDRGCEQPQHF. CDR3 in DNA: TGTGCCAGCAGTTTAGACAGGGGTTGCGAACAGCCCCAGCATTTT. This rearrangement joins TRBV12-3 or TRBV12-4 to TRBJ1-5; TRBD1 matches at 7 bases. The CDR3 length is 15 residues. Trimming cost V 1 base and J 7 bases; bases outside gene matches: 7.

This sequence joins TRBV7-8 and TRBJ2-3; perhaps TRBD2 as D (5 bases). The CDR3 covers 16 residues. CDR1 SGHVS and CDR2 FQNEAQ come from the germline V gene. V was clipped by 5 bases and J by 4 bases, with 19 bases between them. CDR3 sequence (DNA): TGTGCCAGCAGCACTAGGATAGGCCTTGTTCCAGATACGCAGTATTTT. Protein product: CASSTRIGLVPDTQYF.

This clonotype was observed at least ten times. The V call is TRBV10-3, the J call TRBJ2-3; D is possibly TRBD2 (5 bases). The V gene's germline CDR1 is ENHRY and CDR2 SYGVKD. The CDR3 extends over 14 amino acids. Trimming stripped 4 bases from V and 5 bases from J, with 13 bases between. CDR3 in amino acids: CAISVSDVLDTQYF. The CDR3 bases are TGTGCCATCAGTGTTAGCGATGTACTAGATACGCAGTATTTT.

This chain links TRBV11-3 with TRBJ2-2; TRBD2 matches 9 bases. J was trimmed by 3 bases and V by 5 bases; bases with no gene match: 10. The CDR3 loop spans 17 amino acids. From germline, CDR1 is SGHNT and CDR2 YENEEA. CDR3 nucleotides: TGTGCCAGCAGCCTACAAACTAGCGGGCCTTACACCGGGGAGCTGTTTTTT. This translates into CASSLQTSGPYTGELFF.

This clonotype came up a few times. The chain couples TRBV7-9 to TRBJ2-3, with D perhaps matching TRBD1 (5 bases). The CDR3 extends over 14 amino acids. The germline V gene encodes CDR1 SEHNR and CDR2 FQNEAQ (reference sequence). V was pared by 3 bases and J by 3 bases, with 10 bases between. The CDR3 DNA sequence: TGTGCCAGCAGCTTGGGAAGACAGACAGATACGCAGTATTTT. This encodes CASSLGRQTDTQYF.

This clonotype was detected a few times. This chain joins TRBV2 and TRBJ2-4; D not resolved. Per the germline V gene, CDR1 is SNHLY and CDR2 is FYNNEI. This CDR3 comprises 14 residues. Between the trimmed V and J ends, which lost 6 bases and 0 bases, there was a span of 9 bases. In DNA, the CDR3 is TGTGCCAGCAGCCCTCAAATAGCCAAAAACATTCAGTACTTC. It yields the protein CASSPQIAKNIQYF. Full variable domain (rest looked up from reference TRBV2 and TRBJ2-4): EPEVTQTPSHQVTQMGQEVILRCVPISNHLYFYWYRQILGQKVEFLVSFYNNEISEKSEIFDDQFSVERPDGSNFTLKIRSTKLEDSAMYFCASSPQIAKNIQYFGAGTRLSVL.

This clonotype was seen a handful of times. The chain recombines TRBV3-1 with TRBJ2-7; 12 positions agree with TRBD2. There are 15 residues in the CDR3. V gave up 4 bases and J gave up 2 bases; unmatched junction bases: 3. The germline V gene has CDR1 LGHDT and CDR2 YNNKEL (reference sequence). CDR3 nucleotides: TGTGCCAGCAGCCGCCGGACTAGCGGGGCCTACGAGCAGTACTTC. It yields the protein CASSRRTSGAYEQYF.

This clonotype was found a few times. This chain joins TRBV10-3 and TRBJ2-7; D is perhaps TRBD1 (6 bases). CDR1 is ENHRY and CDR2 is SYGVKD in the germline V gene. V was shortened by 5 bases and J by 1 base, with 15 bases between the two germline ends. The length of the CDR3 is 15 residues. CDR3 protein: CAISNSRGNSYEQYF. The CDR3 DNA sequence: TGTGCCATCAGTAATTCCAGGGGAAATTCCTACGAGCAGTACTTC.

The count of this clonotype is one. This sequence joins TRBV6-5 and TRBJ2-2; D is unresolved. This CDR3 has 13 amino acids. V was shortened by 1 base and J by 6 bases, with 6 bases between the two germline ends. CDR1 and CDR2 (germline): MNHEY, SVGAGI. This CDR3 reads CASSYYGAGELFF. Here the CDR3 DNA reads TGTGCCAGCAGTTACTATGGGGCCGGGGAGCTGTTTTTT.

This clonotype was counted only a few times. The rearrangement uses TRBV15 and TRBJ2-5, with D hard to call. Trimming removed 3 bases at V and 4 bases at J, with 12 bases between. The CDR3 totals 14 residues. Germline CDR1 reads LNHNV; CDR2 reads YYDKDF (reference sequence). The CDR3 is CATSRMVGRETQYF. The DNA for the CDR3 is TGTGCCACCAGCAGGATGGTCGGGCGAGAGACCCAGTACTTC. Full variable domain (remainder filled in from reference TRBV15 and TRBJ2-5): DAMVIQNPRYQVTQFGKPVTLSCSQTLNHNVMYWYQQKSSQAPKLLFHYYDKDFNNEADTPDNFQSRRPNTSFCFLDIRSPGLGDTAMYLCATSRMVGRETQYFGPGTRLLVL.

This clonotype has just a few counts. This chain connects TRBV10-3 to TRBJ2-1, with TRBD2 matching over 12 bases. This CDR3 spans 18 amino acids. Trimming at V came to 0 bases and at J to 7 bases, leaving 10 bases not matched to a gene. The V gene's germline CDR1 is ENHRY and CDR2 SYGVKD. CDR3 nucleotide sequence: TGTGCCATCAGTGAGTCTCCGGCTAGCGGGGGGGCTTATAATGAGCAGTTCTTC. It codes for CAISESPASGGAYNEQFF.